Shown below are 16 T cell receptor beta chains from a single sample sequenced in a study of blood T cell repertoires in COVID-19. Method: immunoSEQ multiplex PCR; TCRdb's copy keeps in-frame clones and lacks some. Among a few hundred thousand clones listed, under 90% were seen once. Sequenced input: PBMCs or T cells enriched from blood (not recorded which). These receptors came from a woman aged 60-75 years who had recovered from COVID-19.

The chain combines TRBV28 with TRBJ2-1; 12 nucleotides match TRBD1. The CDR3 covers 16 residues. CDR1 is MDHEN, CDR2 SYDVKM, per germline. The V and J ends lost 6 bases and 5 bases, in that order; junction bases with no gene match: 8. This CDR3 reads CASRSPGQGAHNEQFF. CDR3 bases: TGTGCCAGCAGATCGCCGGGACAGGGGGCCCACAATGAGCAGTTCTTC.

This chain joins TRBV27 and TRBJ1-1, with D tentatively TRBD1 (5 bases). CDR1 and CDR2 (germline): MNHEY, SMNVEV (reference sequence). The CDR3 runs to 11 residues. The V end lost 10 bases, the J end lost 4 bases, and 10 bases lay between the germline ends. CDR3 loop: CATIGGTEAFF. The CDR3 nucleotides are TGTGCCACTATCGGGGGCACTGAAGCTTTCTTT.

The genes are TRBV9 and TRBJ1-3, with 8 bases lining up with TRBD1. J was trimmed by 1 base and V by 4 bases; bases with no gene match: 13. The CDR3 is made up of 18 amino acids. Per germline, CDR1 SGDLS and CDR2 YYNGEE. As DNA, the CDR3 is TGTGCCAGCAGCCGGGACAGGCAACTCTACCTTTCTGGAAACACCATATATTTT. Its protein is CASSRDRQLYLSGNTIYF.

The rearrangement uses TRBV30 and TRBJ1-2, with D maybe TRBD1 (5 bases). The germline CDR1 and CDR2 sequences are GTSNPN and SVGIG (reference sequence). The CDR3 loop spans 14 amino acids. Deletions cut 0 bases from V and 5 bases from J, with 13 bases between. The DNA of the CDR3 is TGTGCCTGGAGTGTAGGGGCGCAAGGGTATGGCTACACCTTC. It specifies CAWSVGAQGYGYTF.

The J gene is TRBJ2-2, the V gene TRBV11-2; D perhaps matches TRBD2 (5 bases). V was cut by 5 bases and J by 1 base, with 8 bases left in between. The CDR3 contains 14 residues. Germline V lookup: CDR1 SGHAT, CDR2 FQNNGV. The CDR3 sequence is CASSRSENTGELFF. DNA for the CDR3: TGTGCCAGCAGCCGTAGCGAGAACACCGGGGAGCTGTTTTTT.

The J gene is TRBJ2-3, the V gene TRBV10-1, with TRBD2 identical over 11 bases. Germline V lookup: CDR1 WNHNN, CDR2 SYGVQD (reference sequence). Trimming took 5 bases from V and 1 from J; bases not matched to a gene: 5. This CDR3 is built from 16 residues. CDR3 sequence (DNA): TGCGCCAGCAGTCCAACACTAGCGGGGGGCACAGATACGCAGTATTTT. This translates into CASSPTLAGGTDTQYF.

Concerning this clone: The sample has other DNA sequences that encode this CDR3 too. The CDR3 loop is CASSIGGRSGNTIYF. The CDR3 region has the DNA TGTGCCAGTAGTATAGGAGGAAGGAGTGGAAACACCATATATTTT. The rearrangement joins TRBV19 to TRBJ1-3; D remains unclear. The CDR3 length is 15 residues. Germline V gene lookup returns CDR1 LNHDA and CDR2 SQIVND (reference sequence). V was trimmed by 1 base and J by 3 bases, leaving 10 bases between them. The full variable domain, rest sourced from reference TRBV19 and TRBJ1-3, is DGGITQSPKYLFRKEGQNVTLSCEQNLNHDAMYWYRQDPGQGLRLIYYSQIVNDFQKGDIAEGYSVSREKKESFPLTVTSAQKNPTAFYLCASSIGGRSGNTIYFGEGSWLTVV.

This rearrangement joins TRBV28 to TRBJ1-5; a weak D match, TRBD1 (5 bases). This CDR3 has 16 amino acids. Per germline, CDR1 MDHEN and CDR2 SYDVKM. Trimming removed 4 bases from V and 2 bases from J, with 15 bases in between. Here the CDR3 DNA reads TGTGCCAGCAGTTGGGGCCGGTCTATAGGCAATCAGCCCCAGCATTTT. Translation: CASSWGRSIGNQPQHF.

The chain couples TRBV10-2 to TRBJ2-5; 9 nucleotides line up with TRBD2. CDR1 is WSHSY and CDR2 is SAAADI in the germline V gene. The length of the CDR3 is 16 residues. The V gene end was trimmed by 2 bases and the J gene end by 4 bases; junction bases not matched to a gene: 8. The CDR3 sequence: CASSENLGLARETQYF. DNA of the CDR3: TGCGCCAGCAGTGAGAACCTAGGACTAGCGAGAGAGACCCAGTACTTC.

The chain has TRBV2 and TRBJ2-7; TRBD2 aligns across 12 bases. With V trimmed by 5 bases and J by 5 bases, 7 bases remained unmatched. The CDR3 is 15 residues long. Germline CDR1 and CDR2: SNHLY and FYNNEI. CDR3 nucleotides: TGTGCCAGCAGTTTACTAGCGGGGGGATCGGACGAGCAGTACTTC. Its protein is CASSLLAGGSDEQYF.

The chain employs TRBV7-9 and TRBJ2-1; no clear D. Germline lookup yields CDR1 SEHNR and CDR2 FQNEAQ (reference sequence). The CDR3 is 15 amino acids. V shed 1 base and J shed 0 bases, with 7 bases lying between them. This chain's CDR3 is CASSLVLSSYNEQFF. CDR3 DNA: TGTGCCAGCAGCTTAGTACTGAGCTCCTACAATGAGCAGTTCTTC. The complete variable domain, with remaining parts taken from reference TRBV7-9 and TRBJ2-1, reads DTGVSQNPRHKITKRGQNVTFRCDPISEHNRLYWYRQTLGQGPEFLTYFQNEAQLEKSRLLSDRFSAERPKGSFSTLEIQRTEQGDSAMYLCASSLVLSSYNEQFFGPGTRLTVL.

This CDR3 reads CASSLKWRTYEQYF. The DNA of the CDR3 is TGTGCCAGCAGTTTAAAGTGGAGAACCTACGAGCAGTACTTC. This sequence joins TRBV28 and TRBJ2-7; D is ambiguous. Germline loops: CDR1 MDHEN, CDR2 SYDVKM. Trimming took 2 bases from V and 2 from J, leaving 10 bases between them. The CDR3 covers 14 residues.

This chain joins TRBV7-2 and TRBJ1-2, with a tentative D call TRBD1 (5 bases). The CDR3 runs to 15 residues. V gave up 4 bases and J gave up 10 bases, with 22 bases separating them. In germline, CDR1 is SGHTA, CDR2 FQGNSA. Written as DNA, the CDR3 is TGTGCCAGCAGCTCCTTTGTCACGGGGGATATTGCCTACACCTTC. Encoded protein: CASSSFVTGDIAYTF.

CDR3 DNA sequence: TGTGCCAGCTCAGGGGACAGACAAAATGAAAAACTGTTTTTT. Translated: CASSGDRQNEKLFF. J is TRBJ1-4 and V is TRBV18; 7 positions match TRBD1. CDR1 KGHSH and CDR2 LQKENI come from the germline V gene. V lost 5 bases, J lost 5 bases, and 5 bases stayed unmatched. This CDR3 region has 14 residues.

The chain combines TRBV30 with TRBJ1-5; possible D gene TRBD1, 6 bases. Germline assignment: CDR1 GTSNPN and CDR2 SVGIG (reference sequence). V dropped 6 bases and J dropped 6 bases, with 15 bases sitting between them. This CDR3 comprises 13 residues. The CDR3 DNA follows: TGTGCCTGTCGAGGACAGTCCAGTCAGCCCCAGCATTTT. It yields the protein CACRGQSSQPQHF.

This sequence joins TRBV7-9 and TRBJ2-5; weak D call: TRBD2 (6 bases). Germline V gene lookup returns CDR1 SEHNR and CDR2 FQNEAQ (reference sequence). CDR3 length: 14 residues. Trimming cost V 4 bases and J 1 base, with 10 bases left between them. The CDR3 DNA is TGTGCCAGCAGCTCATCGGGGGTCCAAGAGACCCAGTACTTC. Its translation: CASSSSGVQETQYF.